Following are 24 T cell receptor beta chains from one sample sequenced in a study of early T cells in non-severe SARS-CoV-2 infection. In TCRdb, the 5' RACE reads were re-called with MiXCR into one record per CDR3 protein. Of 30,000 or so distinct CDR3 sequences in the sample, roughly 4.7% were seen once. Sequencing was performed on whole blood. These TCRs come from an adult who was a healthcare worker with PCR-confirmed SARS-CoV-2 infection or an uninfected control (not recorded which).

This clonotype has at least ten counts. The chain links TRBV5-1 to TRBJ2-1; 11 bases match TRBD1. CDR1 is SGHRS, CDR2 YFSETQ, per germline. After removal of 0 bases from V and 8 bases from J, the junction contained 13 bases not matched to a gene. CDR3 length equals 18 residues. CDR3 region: CASSLALLVGTGGDEQFF. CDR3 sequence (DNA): TGCGCCAGCAGCTTGGCCCTTTTGGTTGGGACAGGGGGAGATGAGCAGTTCTTC.

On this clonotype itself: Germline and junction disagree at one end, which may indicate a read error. CDR3 sequence (DNA): TGTGCCACCAGCCCAGGTCCGGAGCTGTTCTTC. Translation: CATSPGPELFF. This chain links TRBV24-1 with TRBJ2-1; D remains ambiguous. Germline V gene data show CDR1 as KGHDR and CDR2 as SFDVKD. The CDR3 totals 11 residues.

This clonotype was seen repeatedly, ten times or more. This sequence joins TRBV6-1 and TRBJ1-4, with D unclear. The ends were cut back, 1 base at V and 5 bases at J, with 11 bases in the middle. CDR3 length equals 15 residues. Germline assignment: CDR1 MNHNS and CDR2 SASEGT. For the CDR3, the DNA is TGTGCCAGCAGTGAAGAAGGTGTTACCAATGAAAAACTGTTTTTT. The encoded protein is CASSEEGVTNEKLFF.

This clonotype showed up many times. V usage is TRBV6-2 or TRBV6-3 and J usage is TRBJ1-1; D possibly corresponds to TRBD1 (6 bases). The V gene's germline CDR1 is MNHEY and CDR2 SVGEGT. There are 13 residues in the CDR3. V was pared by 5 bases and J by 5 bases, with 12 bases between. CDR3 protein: CASSGTWETEAFF. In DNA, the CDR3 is TGTGCCAGCAGTGGGACATGGGAGACTGAAGCTTTCTTT.

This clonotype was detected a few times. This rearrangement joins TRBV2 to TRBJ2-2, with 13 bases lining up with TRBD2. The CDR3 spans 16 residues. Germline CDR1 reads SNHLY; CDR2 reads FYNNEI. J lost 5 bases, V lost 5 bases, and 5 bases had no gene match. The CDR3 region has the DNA TGTGCCAGCAGTAAACGGGGACTAGCGGGGACCGGGGAGCTGTTTTTT. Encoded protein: CASSKRGLAGTGELFF.

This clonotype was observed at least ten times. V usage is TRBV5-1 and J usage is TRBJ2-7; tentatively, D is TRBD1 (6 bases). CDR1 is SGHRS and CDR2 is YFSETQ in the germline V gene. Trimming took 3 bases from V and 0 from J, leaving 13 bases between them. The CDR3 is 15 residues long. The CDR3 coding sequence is TGCGCCAGCAGCTCCCGGGACACCTTCTCCTACGAGCAGTACTTC. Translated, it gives CASSSRDTFSYEQYF. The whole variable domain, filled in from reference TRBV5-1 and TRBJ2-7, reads KAGVTQTPRYLIKTRGQQVTLSCSPISGHRSVSWYQQTPGQGLQFLFEYFSETQRNKGNFPGRFSGRQFSNSRSEMNVSTLELGDSALYLCASSSRDTFSYEQYFGPGTRLTVT.

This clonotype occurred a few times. The DNA for the CDR3 is TGTGCCAGCAGTTTTACTCGAGACACCGGGGAGCTGTTTTTT. Protein sequence: CASSFTRDTGELFF. This rearrangement joins TRBV12-3 or TRBV12-4 to TRBJ2-2; D unresolved. The CDR3 extends over 14 amino acids. Trimming left V 3 bases short and J 3 bases short, with 8 bases between.

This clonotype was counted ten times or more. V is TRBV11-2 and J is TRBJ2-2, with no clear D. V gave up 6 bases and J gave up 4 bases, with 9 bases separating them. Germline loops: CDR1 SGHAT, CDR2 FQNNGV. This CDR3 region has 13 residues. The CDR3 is CASSLAVTGELFF. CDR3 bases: TGTGCCAGCAGTCTGGCCGTCACCGGGGAGCTGTTTTTT. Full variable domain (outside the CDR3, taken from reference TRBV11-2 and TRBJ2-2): EAGVAQSPRYKIIEKRQSVAFWCNPISGHATLYWYQQILGQGPKLLIQFQNNGVVDDSQLPKDRFSAERLKGVDSTLKIQPAKLEDSAVYLCASSLAVTGELFFGEGSRLTVL.

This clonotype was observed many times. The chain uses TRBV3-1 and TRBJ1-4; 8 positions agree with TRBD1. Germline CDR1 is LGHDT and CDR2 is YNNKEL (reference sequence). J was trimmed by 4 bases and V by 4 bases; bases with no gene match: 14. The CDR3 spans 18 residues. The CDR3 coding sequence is TGTGCCAGCAGCCTTAGCGTCCAGACAGGGGCCTTTAATGAAAAACTGTTTTTT. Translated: CASSLSVQTGAFNEKLFF.

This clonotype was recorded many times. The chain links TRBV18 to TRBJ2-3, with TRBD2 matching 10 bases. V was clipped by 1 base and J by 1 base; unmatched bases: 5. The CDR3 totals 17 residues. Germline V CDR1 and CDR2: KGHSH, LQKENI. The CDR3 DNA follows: TGTGCCAGCTCACCACTGTCTAGCGGGAGCGGCACAGATACGCAGTATTTT. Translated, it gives CASSPLSSGSGTDTQYF.

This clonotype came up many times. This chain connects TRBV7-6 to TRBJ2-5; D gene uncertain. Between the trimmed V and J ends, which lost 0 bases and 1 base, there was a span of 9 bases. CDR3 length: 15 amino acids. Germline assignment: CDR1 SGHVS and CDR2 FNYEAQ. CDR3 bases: TGTGCCAGCAGCTTAGCCTCTCCGGGCCAAGAGACCCAGTACTTC. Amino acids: CASSLASPGQETQYF.

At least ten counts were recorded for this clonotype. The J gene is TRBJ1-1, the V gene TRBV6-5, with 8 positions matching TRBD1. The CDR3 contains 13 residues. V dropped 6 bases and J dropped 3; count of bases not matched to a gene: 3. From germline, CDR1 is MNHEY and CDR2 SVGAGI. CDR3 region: CASSRTGHTEAFF. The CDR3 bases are TGTGCCAGCAGCCGGACAGGGCACACTGAAGCTTTCTTT.

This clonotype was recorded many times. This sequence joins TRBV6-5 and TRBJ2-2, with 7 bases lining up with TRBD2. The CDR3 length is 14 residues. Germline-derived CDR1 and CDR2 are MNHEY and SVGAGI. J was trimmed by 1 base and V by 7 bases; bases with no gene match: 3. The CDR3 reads CASNRGENTGELFF. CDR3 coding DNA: TGTGCCAGCAATCGGGGGGAGAACACCGGGGAGCTGTTTTTT.

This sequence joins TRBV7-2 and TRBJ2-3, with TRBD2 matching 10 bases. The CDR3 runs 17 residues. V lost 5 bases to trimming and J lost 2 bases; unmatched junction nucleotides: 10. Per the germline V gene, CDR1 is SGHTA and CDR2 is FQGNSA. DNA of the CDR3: TGTGCCAGCAGCCACCGCGGGAGCGGGAGGGCCACAGATACGCAGTATTTT. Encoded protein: CASSHRGSGRATDTQYF.

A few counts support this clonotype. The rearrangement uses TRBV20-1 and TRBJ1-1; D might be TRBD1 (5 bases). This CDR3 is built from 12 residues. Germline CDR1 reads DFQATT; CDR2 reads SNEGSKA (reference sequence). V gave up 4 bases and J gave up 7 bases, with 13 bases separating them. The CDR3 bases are TGCAGTGCTACAGCCCCCCAGGGTGAAGCTTTCTTT. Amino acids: CSATAPQGEAFF.

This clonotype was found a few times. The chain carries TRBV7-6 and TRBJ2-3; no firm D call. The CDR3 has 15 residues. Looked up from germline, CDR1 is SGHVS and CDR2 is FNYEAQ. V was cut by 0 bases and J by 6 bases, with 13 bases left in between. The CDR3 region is CASSLARSARDTQYF. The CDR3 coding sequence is TGTGCCAGCAGCTTAGCAAGGTCTGCCCGGGATACGCAGTATTTT.

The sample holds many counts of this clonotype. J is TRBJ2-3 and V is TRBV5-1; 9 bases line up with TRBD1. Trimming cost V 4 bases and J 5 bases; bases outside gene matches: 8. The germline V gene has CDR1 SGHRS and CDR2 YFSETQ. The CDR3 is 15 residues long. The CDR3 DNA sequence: TGCGCCAGCAGCGGAACAGGGGGCATTGGAGATACGCAGTATTTT. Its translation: CASSGTGGIGDTQYF.

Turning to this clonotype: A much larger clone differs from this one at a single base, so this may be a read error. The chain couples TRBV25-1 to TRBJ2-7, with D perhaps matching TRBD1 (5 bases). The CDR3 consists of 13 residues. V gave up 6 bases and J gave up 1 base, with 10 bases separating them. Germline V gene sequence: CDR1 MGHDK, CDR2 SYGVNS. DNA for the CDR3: TGTGCCAGCAGGCGGTCAGGGTCCTACGAGCAGTACTTC. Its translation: CASRRSGSYEQYF.

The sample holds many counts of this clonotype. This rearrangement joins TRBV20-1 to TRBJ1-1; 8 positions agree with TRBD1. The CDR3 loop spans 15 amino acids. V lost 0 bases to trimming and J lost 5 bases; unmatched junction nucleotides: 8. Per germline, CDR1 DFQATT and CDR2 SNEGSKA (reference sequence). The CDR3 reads CSARDFDRGGTEAFF. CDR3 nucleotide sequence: TGCAGTGCTAGAGATTTCGACAGGGGAGGGACTGAAGCTTTCTTT.

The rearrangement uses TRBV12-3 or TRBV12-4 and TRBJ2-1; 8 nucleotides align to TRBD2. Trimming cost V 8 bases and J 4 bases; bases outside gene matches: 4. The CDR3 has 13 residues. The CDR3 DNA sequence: TGTGCCAGCTGGAGCGGGGGTTACAATGAGCAGTTCTTC. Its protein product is CASWSGGYNEQFF.

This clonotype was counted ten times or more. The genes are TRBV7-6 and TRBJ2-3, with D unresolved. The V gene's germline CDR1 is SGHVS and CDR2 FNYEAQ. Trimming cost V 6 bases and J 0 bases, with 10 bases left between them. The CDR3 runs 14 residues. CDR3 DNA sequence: TGTGCCAGCAGAAAAGGCACCAGCACAGATACGCAGTATTTT. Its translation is CASRKGTSTDTQYF.

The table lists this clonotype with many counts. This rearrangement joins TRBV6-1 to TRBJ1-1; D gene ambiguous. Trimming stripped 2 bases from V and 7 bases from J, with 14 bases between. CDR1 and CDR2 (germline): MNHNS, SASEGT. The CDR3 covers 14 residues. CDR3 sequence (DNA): TGTGCCAGCAGTGAAAAGGGCGGTGCGGGTGAAGCTTTCTTT. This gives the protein CASSEKGGAGEAFF.

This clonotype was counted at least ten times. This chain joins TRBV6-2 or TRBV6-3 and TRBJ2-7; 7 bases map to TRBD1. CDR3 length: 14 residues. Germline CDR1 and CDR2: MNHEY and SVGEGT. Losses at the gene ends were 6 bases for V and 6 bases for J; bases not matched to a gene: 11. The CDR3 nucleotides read TGTGCCAGCAGCAAAAGGCCGACAGGGATCGAGCAGTACTTC. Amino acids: CASSKRPTGIEQYF.

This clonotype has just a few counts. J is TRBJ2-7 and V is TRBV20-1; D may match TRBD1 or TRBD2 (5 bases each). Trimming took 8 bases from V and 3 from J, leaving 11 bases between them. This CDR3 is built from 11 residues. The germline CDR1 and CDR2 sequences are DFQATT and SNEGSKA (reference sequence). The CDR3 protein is CSTWDRYEQYF. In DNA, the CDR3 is TGCAGTACCTGGGACCGCTACGAGCAGTACTTC.